The T cell receptor (beta chain) described here comes from a study of CD8 T cells in ankylosing spondylitis. Study-wide results and limits: There were earlier reports of some motif variants in reactive arthritis synovial fluid and blood. There was a TCR beta motif, made of eight highly homologous variants, that appeared characteristic of ankylosing spondylitis blood.

The CDR3 has 14 amino acids. Germline V gene data show CDR1 as MGHDK and CDR2 as SYGVNS. J was trimmed by 6 bases and V by 5 bases; bases with no gene match: 7. This clonotype was seen a few times. Its antigen is undetermined. In TCRdb, the 5' RACE reads were re-called with MiXCR into one record per CDR3 protein. The profile shows approximately 300,000 distinct CDR3 sequences, 8% of them singletons. This chain joins TRBV25-1 and TRBJ2-4; 7 positions agree with TRBD2. Sequencing input: blood, either unsorted or a sorted T cell fraction (not recorded which). The source is a male donor with ankylosing spondylitis. The CDR3 is CASSRGGEGNIQYF. CDR3 coding DNA: TGTGCCAGCAGTCGCGGTGGGGAGGGAAACATTCAGTACTTC.